The 17 T cell receptor beta chains in this list originate from one sample, sequenced in a study of cytomegalovirus exposure and HLA in healthy donors. The PCR had 60 Vbeta and 13 Jbeta primers. Clones were sequenced by immunoSEQ multiplex PCR, and TCRdb holds only the in-frame ones, with some missing. The sample shows under 250,000 clones, over 70% of them seen only once. Sample: PBMCs. The receptors derive from a woman in her fifties or sixties in good health and CMV-seropositive.

This rearrangement joins TRBV5-6 to TRBJ2-6; TRBD1 is a possible D gene (6 bases). This CDR3 has 17 residues. The V gene lost 4 bases and the J gene lost 3 bases, with 17 bases spanning the gap. Per the germline V gene, CDR1 is SGHDT and CDR2 is YYEEEE. Here the CDR3 reads CASSMRARTVGANVLTF. The CDR3 DNA reads as TGTGCCAGCAGCATGCGCGCTCGGACAGTTGGGGCCAACGTCCTGACTTTC.

The V call is TRBV6-6, the J call TRBJ1-2; no reliable D call. The CDR3 sequence is 10 residues long. V gave up 11 bases and J gave up 5 bases, with 9 bases separating them. Per the germline V gene, CDR1 is MNHNY and CDR2 is SVGAGI (reference sequence). CDR3 in amino acids: CAVAGYGYTF. The CDR3 region has the DNA TGTGCCGTCGCGGGATATGGCTACACCTTC.

The chain couples TRBV29-1 to TRBJ1-5; no clear D gene. The CDR3 has 16 amino acids. V was trimmed by 0 bases and J by 6 bases, leaving 18 bases between them. Looked up from germline, CDR1 is SQVTM and CDR2 is ANQGSEA. The CDR3: CSVEEVAYGSRQPQHF. CDR3 DNA sequence: TGCAGCGTTGAAGAAGTAGCATATGGGTCTCGTCAGCCCCAGCATTTT.

CDR3 residues: CASSVEGTGPYEQYF. CDR3 DNA sequence: TGTGCCAGCAGCGTAGAGGGGACAGGGCCCTACGAGCAGTACTTC. The rearrangement uses TRBV9 and TRBJ2-7; 9 nucleotides align to TRBD1. Germline CDR1 SGDLS, CDR2 YYNGEE. This CDR3 spans 15 amino acids. The V and J ends lost 0 bases and 2 bases, in that order; junction bases with no gene match: 3.

J is TRBJ1-6 and V is TRBV5-1; D not certain. The CDR3 covers 13 residues. Germline loops: CDR1 SGHRS, CDR2 YFSETQ. Trimming took off 3 bases at V and 8 bases at J, with 9 bases between the two ends. CDR3 DNA: TGCGCCAGCAGCTATACCCGCGATTCACCCCTCCACTTT. Translated, it gives CASSYTRDSPLHF.

The chain carries TRBV7-9 and TRBJ2-4; TRBD1 matches 9 bases. CDR1 and CDR2 from the germline V gene are SEHNR and FQNEAQ (reference sequence). The CDR3 contains 16 residues. Losses at the gene ends were 3 bases for V and 5 bases for J; bases not matched to a gene: 8. CDR3 sequence (DNA): TGTGCCAGCAGCTTCCGGGACAGGGTGAGGGAAAACATTCAGTACTTC. Amino acid sequence: CASSFRDRVRENIQYF.

The chain combines TRBV6-5 with TRBJ2-7; possible D gene TRBD1, 6 bases. Looked up from germline, CDR1 is MNHEY and CDR2 is SVGAGI. The CDR3 has 13 residues. Trimming stripped 6 bases from V and 0 bases from J, with 9 bases between. The CDR3, as DNA: TGTGCCAGCAGCCAGGGGACCTCCTACGAGCAGTACTTC. This gives the protein CASSQGTSYEQYF.

The chain has TRBV19 and TRBJ2-3, with D possibly matching TRBD2 (5 bases). Germline CDR1 and CDR2: LNHDA and SQIVND (reference sequence). Trimming shortened V by 1 base and J by 4 bases, and 12 bases separated the two germline ends. The CDR3 has 15 amino acids. The CDR3 spells CASSIGRGWSDTQYF. CDR3 coding DNA: TGTGCCAGTAGTATAGGCCGGGGATGGTCAGATACGCAGTATTTT.

A single count supports this clone. The rearrangement links TRBV6-1 to TRBJ2-7, with a possible D match to TRBD1 (6 bases). CDR1 is MNHNS and CDR2 is SASEGT in the germline V gene. V lost 2 bases, J lost 2 bases, and 7 bases lay in between. The CDR3 runs 13 residues. In DNA, the CDR3 is TGTGCCAGCAGTGAATCAGGGGCCTACGAGCAGTACTTC. Amino acid sequence: CASSESGAYEQYF.

The chain is built from TRBV11-2 and TRBJ2-3, with TRBD1 matching over 7 bases. The CDR3 runs 15 residues. V trimming: 6 bases; J trimming: 1 base; junction bases outside the gene matches: 7. Germline CDR1 reads SGHAT; CDR2 reads FQNNGV. CDR3 sequence reads: CASRAGQARTDTQYF. The CDR3, as DNA: TGTGCCAGCAGGGCCGGACAGGCCCGCACAGATACGCAGTATTTT.

This sequence joins TRBV28 and TRBJ1-5; D is unresolved. The CDR3 extends over 17 amino acids. V lost 6 bases to trimming and J lost 3 bases, with 21 bases between them. Germline lookup yields CDR1 MDHEN and CDR2 SYDVKM. This CDR3 is CASRGSSLPAFNQPQHF. The CDR3 bases are TGTGCCAGCAGGGGCTCCTCACTTCCCGCCTTCAATCAGCCCCAGCATTTT.

This clone occurred a few times. The chain joins TRBV28 to TRBJ2-2; weak D call: TRBD1 (5 bases). Germline lookup yields CDR1 MDHEN and CDR2 SYDVKM. The CDR3 is 15 amino acids. The ends were cut back, 6 bases at V and 3 bases at J, with 14 bases in the middle. CDR3 residues: CASRAQDKYTGELFF. The CDR3 region has the DNA TGTGCCAGCAGGGCCCAGGACAAATACACCGGGGAGCTGTTTTTT.

V gene TRBV30 combines with J gene TRBJ1-5; 8 nucleotides align to TRBD1. The CDR3 is made up of 14 amino acids. Trimming took 2 bases from V and 2 from J; bases not matched to a gene: 2. Germline loops: CDR1 GTSNPN, CDR2 SVGIG (reference sequence). CDR3 in amino acids: CAWSQTGGNQPQHF. DNA of the CDR3: TGTGCCTGGAGTCAGACAGGGGGCAATCAGCCCCAGCATTTT.

The rearrangement joins TRBV7-2 to TRBJ2-7; 10 positions agree with TRBD2. Germline CDR1 is SGHTA and CDR2 is FQGNSA. This CDR3 has 13 amino acids. The V and J ends lost 3 bases and 6 bases, in that order; junction bases with no gene match: 2. This CDR3 reads CASSFEREGEQYF. CDR3 coding DNA: TGTGCCAGCAGCTTCGAGCGGGAGGGCGAGCAGTACTTC.

The CDR3 region is CASSSRGTQETQYF. CDR3 sequence (DNA): TGTGCCAGCAGCTCAAGGGGGACGCAAGAGACCCAGTACTTC. The genes are TRBV7-2 and TRBJ2-5; perhaps TRBD1 as D (6 bases). V lost 4 bases to trimming and J lost 2 bases, with 11 bases between them. Germline V gene data show CDR1 as SGHTA and CDR2 as FQGNSA. The CDR3 covers 14 residues.

Comments on this clone: Other DNA sequences of this sample code for an identical CDR3. The V and J genes are TRBV9 and TRBJ2-7, with 10 bases that match TRBD1. The CDR3 loop spans 13 amino acids. The ends lost 2 bases at V and 5 bases at J; junction bases unmatched: 1. Germline CDR1 reads SGDLS; CDR2 reads YYNGEE. The CDR3 coding sequence is TGTGCCAGCAGCGTTGGGACAGGGGACGAGCAGTACTTC. This translates into CASSVGTGDEQYF.

The rearrangement links TRBV2 to TRBJ1-5, with TRBD1 identical over 7 bases. In germline, CDR1 is SNHLY, CDR2 FYNNEI. J was trimmed by 11 bases and V by 4 bases; bases with no gene match: 20. The CDR3 spans 17 residues. Here the CDR3 DNA reads TGTGCCAGCAGTGGACCCGCCGTGGGACACCAGGGGGGAGCCCAGCATTTT. This encodes CASSGPAVGHQGGAQHF.